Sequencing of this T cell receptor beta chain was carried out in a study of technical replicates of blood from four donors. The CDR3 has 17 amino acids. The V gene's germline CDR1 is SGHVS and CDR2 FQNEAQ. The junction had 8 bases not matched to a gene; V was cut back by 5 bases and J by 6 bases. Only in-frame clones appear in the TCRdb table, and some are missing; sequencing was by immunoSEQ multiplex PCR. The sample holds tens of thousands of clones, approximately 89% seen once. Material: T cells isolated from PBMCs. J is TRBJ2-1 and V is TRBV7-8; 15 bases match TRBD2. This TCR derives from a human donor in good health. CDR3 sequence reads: CASSTRGTSGRTNEQFF. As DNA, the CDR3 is TGTGCCAGCAGCACCCGAGGGACTAGCGGGAGGACCAATGAGCAGTTCTTC.